This T cell receptor beta chain was sequenced during a study of T-cell reconstitution after alpha-beta-depleted transplantation in children. Construction of the TCRbeta library involved unique molecular identifiers. TCRdb reprocessed the PCR reads with MiXCR, giving one entry per CDR3 protein. The sample holds about 540,000 distinct CDR3 sequences, about 18% seen once. The CDR3 has 15 amino acids. The V gene lost 3 bases and the J gene lost 0 bases, with 12 bases spanning the gap. Germline V gene data show CDR1 as SGDLS and CDR2 as YYNGEE. The sample here was PBMCs from the stem cell graft donor, taken from the stem cell graft. This chain uses TRBV9 with TRBJ1-1; perhaps TRBD1 as D (5 bases). The receptor's source is a human donor who donated a stem cell graft to a child with acute lymphoblastic leukemia. The CDR3 sequence is CASSGGATMNTEAFF. The CDR3 coding sequence is TGTGCCAGCAGCGGAGGGGCAACCATGAACACTGAAGCTTTCTTT.